These 30 T cell receptor beta chains came from one sample sequenced in a study of cytomegalovirus exposure and HLA in healthy donors. Researchers ran the PCR with 60 Vbeta and 13 Jbeta primers. Method: immunoSEQ multiplex PCR; TCRdb's copy keeps in-frame clones and lacks some. The repertoire holds about 65,000 clones, with around four fifths as singletons. The sequenced material came from PBMCs. The receptor source for this set is a girl between 10 and 17 years old in good health and CMV-seropositive.

The chain has TRBV5-1 and TRBJ1-3; a weak D match, TRBD1 (6 bases). V was shortened by 0 bases and J by 0 bases, with 16 bases between the two germline ends. The CDR3 loop spans 18 amino acids. CDR1 SGHRS and CDR2 YFSETQ come from the germline V gene. The CDR3 here is CASSLATLDSYSGNTIYF. The CDR3 coding sequence is TGCGCCAGCAGCTTGGCCACCTTGGACAGCTACTCTGGAAACACCATATATTTT.

The V gene is TRBV28, the J gene TRBJ1-4; a possible D gene is TRBD1 (6 bases). The V gene lost 6 bases and the J gene lost 8 bases, with 19 bases spanning the gap. CDR3 length: 15 residues. Germline V lookup: CDR1 MDHEN, CDR2 SYDVKM. CDR3 nucleotides: TGTGCCAGCAGCCTCGACAGGCCCTCCGGCGAAAAACTGTTTTTT. This translates into CASSLDRPSGEKLFF. The full variable domain, with the rest looked up from reference TRBV28 and TRBJ1-4, is DVKVTQSSRYLVKRTGEKVFLECVQDMDHENMFWYRQDPGLGLRLIYFSYDVKMKEKGDIPEGYSVSREKKERFSLILESASTNQTSMYLCASSLDRPSGEKLFFGSGTQLSVL.

The J gene is TRBJ2-1, the V gene TRBV25-1; D might be TRBD2 (6 bases). V lost 8 bases to trimming and J lost 12 bases, with 14 bases between them. The V gene's germline CDR1 is MGHDK and CDR2 SYGVNS. The CDR3 has 11 residues. For the CDR3, the DNA is TGTGCCAGCTCTGGGGGGAGGCGGCAGTTCTTC. Protein: CASSGGRRQFF. The full variable domain, in which reference TRBV25-1 and TRBJ2-1 provide the parts outside the CDR3, is EADIYQTPRYLVIGTGKKITLECSQTMGHDKMYWYQQDPGMELHLIHYSYGVNSTEKGDLSSESTVSRIRTEHFPLTLESARPSHTSQYLCASSGGRRQFFGPGTRLTVL.

The chain employs TRBV29-1 and TRBJ2-1, with 7 nucleotides matching TRBD2. This CDR3 is 19 amino acids long. Germline V gives CDR1 SQVTM, CDR2 ANQGSEA. V shed 3 bases, J shed 0 bases, and the junction held 17 bases outside the gene matches. CDR3 loop: CSVDRSARGEARSYNEQFF. The CDR3 bases are TGCAGCGTTGATAGGTCTGCTCGGGGGGAGGCCCGCTCCTACAATGAGCAGTTCTTC.

This clone has a handful of counts. The chain is built from TRBV5-1 and TRBJ2-1, with D uncertain. The CDR3 spans 13 residues. The V end lost 0 bases, the J end lost 6 bases, and 7 bases lay between the germline ends. Looked up from germline, CDR1 is SGHRS and CDR2 is YFSETQ. The CDR3 coding sequence is TGCGCCAGCAGCTTGGAACAGACCAATGAGCAGTTCTTC. It codes for CASSLEQTNEQFF.

CDR3 protein: CAWRQENTEAFF. The CDR3 bases are TGTGCCTGGCGACAGGAAAACACTGAAGCTTTCTTT. The chain combines TRBV30 with TRBJ1-1, with a weak D call TRBD1 (6 bases). Per germline, CDR1 GTSNPN and CDR2 SVGIG (reference sequence). Deletions cut 5 bases from V and 2 bases from J, with 9 bases between. This CDR3 has 12 amino acids.

This clone showed up just a few times. This chain uses TRBV30 with TRBJ1-5; no clear D. Germline V CDR1 and CDR2: GTSNPN, SVGIG (reference sequence). The V end was cut by 1 base, the J end by 0 bases, with 7 bases between. The CDR3 is 14 amino acids. This CDR3 reads CAWSGQFSNQPQHF. CDR3 bases: TGTGCCTGGAGTGGGCAGTTTAGCAATCAGCCCCAGCATTTT. The full variable domain, rest sourced from reference TRBV30 and TRBJ1-5, is SQTIHQWPATLVQPVGSPLSLECTVEGTSNPNLYWYRQAAGRGLQLLFYSVGIGQISSEVPQNLSASRPQDRQFILSSKKLLLSDSGFYLCAWSGQFSNQPQHFGDGTRLSIL.

CDR3 protein: CASSGPGGGSYEQYF. The CDR3 region has the DNA TGTGCCAGCAGTGGGCCGGGCGGGGGCTCCTACGAGCAGTACTTC. This chain links TRBV28 with TRBJ2-5; TRBD2 matches 7 bases. With the DNA end fitting TRBJ2-7 better, the J assignment may be wrong. Germline V gives CDR1 MDHEN, CDR2 SYDVKM. The CDR3 length is 15 residues.

This clone occurred once. For the CDR3, the DNA is TGTGCCAGCAGTGACGGCGTGTGGTCGGGAGGTGGCTACACCTTC. This sequence encodes CASSDGVWSGGGYTF. The V and J genes are TRBV6-4 and TRBJ1-2; D remains unclear. Between the trimmed V and J ends, which lost 2 bases and 7 bases, there was a span of 17 bases. In germline, CDR1 is MRHNA, CDR2 SNTAGT. The CDR3 loop spans 15 amino acids.

This clone was counted a few times. The chain combines TRBV6-5 with TRBJ2-4; D is possibly TRBD1 (6 bases). V was cut by 6 bases and J by 9 bases, with 18 bases left in between. CDR1 and CDR2 from the germline V gene are MNHEY and SVGAGI. The length of the CDR3 is 14 residues. As DNA, the CDR3 is TGTGCCAGCAGGACAGGACCAGGGTATGGCATTCAGTACTTC. Protein: CASRTGPGYGIQYF.

This clone was observed a few times. The gene calls are TRBV2 and TRBJ2-1; 8 nucleotides match TRBD1. Germline-derived CDR1 and CDR2 are SNHLY and FYNNEI. The CDR3 is 15 amino acids. J was trimmed by 2 bases and V by 5 bases; bases with no gene match: 5. In DNA form, the CDR3 reads TGTGCCAGCAGTCTACAGGGGGGCCCCTACAATGAGCAGTTCTTC. Translated: CASSLQGGPYNEQFF.

Notes on this clone: Germline is not matched at one junction end, which may reflect a read error. The chain combines TRBV5-1 with TRBJ2-7, with 8 bases identical to TRBD1. The CDR3 is 11 amino acids. CDR1 is SGHRS and CDR2 is YFSETQ in the germline V gene. The CDR3 bases are TGCGCCAGCAGCTCGGACAGGGTTGTGTCCTTC. Encoded protein: CASSSDRVVSF.

This clone was counted a few times. The chain recombines TRBV4-1 with TRBJ1-1; weak D call: TRBD1 (5 bases). Trimming removed 4 bases from V and 4 bases from J, with 10 bases in between. Germline CDR1 and CDR2: MGHRA and YSYEKL. There are 13 residues in the CDR3. This CDR3 reads CASSLGGSTEAFF. The CDR3 DNA sequence: TGCGCCAGCAGCCTCGGGGGGAGCACTGAAGCTTTCTTT.

The rearrangement links TRBV23-1 to TRBJ1-2; D is unclear. TRBV23-1 carries the ORF label, with uncertain function. V was cut by 3 bases and J by 0 bases, with 8 bases left in between. The CDR3 length is 14 residues. CDR3 sequence reads: CASSQEQTNYGYTF. CDR3 DNA: TGCGCCAGCAGTCAGGAGCAGACTAACTATGGCTACACCTTC.

In DNA form, the CDR3 reads TGTGCCAGCAGCTTAGTACGTGGACAGGGGCCGGTTGGCTATGGCTACACCTTC. Its protein is CASSLVRGQGPVGYGYTF. The gene calls are TRBV7-8 and TRBJ1-2; 9 bases agree with TRBD1. J gave up 4 bases and V 1 base, and 13 bases lay outside the gene matches. The CDR3 is 18 amino acids. CDR1 is SGHVS, CDR2 FQNEAQ, per germline.

This chain connects TRBV28 to TRBJ2-1, with 10 bases identical to TRBD2. This CDR3 has 13 residues. Germline CDR1 is MDHEN and CDR2 is SYDVKM. V lost 7 bases and J lost 9; bases outside the gene matches: 6. Written as DNA, the CDR3 is TGTGCCAGCAAAGCGGGAGGGCTCGGTGAGCAGTTCTTC. This translates into CASKAGGLGEQFF.

The CDR3 sequence: CASSLGLAGGAGELFF. As DNA, the CDR3 is TGTGCCAGCAGCTTGGGTCTAGCGGGAGGGGCCGGGGAGCTGTTTTTT. The chain recombines TRBV5-4 with TRBJ2-2; 12 bases fit TRBD2. Germline CDR1 reads SGHNT; CDR2 reads YYREEE (reference sequence). After removal of 0 bases from V and 6 bases from J, the junction contained 3 bases not matched to a gene. There are 16 residues in the CDR3. The variable domain in full, with the rest retrieved from reference TRBV5-4 and TRBJ2-2, is ETGVTQSPTHLIKTRGQQVTLRCSSQSGHNTVSWYQQALGQGPQFIFQYYREEENGRGNFPPRFSGLQFPNYSSELNVNALELDDSALYLCASSLGLAGGAGELFFGEGSRLTVL.

This clone showed up just once. The rearrangement joins TRBV4-2 to TRBJ1-5; a weak D match, TRBD1 (6 bases). The germline V gene encodes CDR1 LGHNA and CDR2 YNFKEQ. The CDR3 runs to 18 residues. Trimming removed 0 bases at V and 5 bases at J, with 20 bases between. CDR3 DNA sequence: TGTGCCAGCAGCCAAGATGGGTCAAACAGGGTGACTTATCAGCCCCAGCATTTT. Its protein is CASSQDGSNRVTYQPQHF.

This chain connects TRBV7-2 to TRBJ1-2, with TRBD1 matching over 7 bases. Looked up from germline, CDR1 is SGHTA and CDR2 is FQGNSA. The CDR3 sequence is 15 residues long. V was pared by 1 base and J by 5 bases, with 7 bases of the junction left unmatched. The CDR3 nucleotides read TGTGCCAGCAGCTTAGTGGACAGGCCGGGGTATGGCTACACCTTC. Protein sequence: CASSLVDRPGYGYTF. The whole variable domain, filled in from reference TRBV7-2 and TRBJ1-2, reads GAGVSQSPSNKVTEKGKDVELRCDPISGHTALYWYRQSLGQGLEFLIYFQGNSAPDKSGLPSDRFSAERTGGSVSTLTIQRTQQEDSAVYLCASSLVDRPGYGYTFGSGTRLTVV.

V is TRBV4-1 and J is TRBJ1-5; 12 bases are shared with TRBD1. Unmatched junction bases numbered 4, after V lost 0 bases and J lost 7 bases. Germline V gene sequence: CDR1 MGHRA, CDR2 YSYEKL. The CDR3 has 16 amino acids. CDR3 sequence reads: CASSQEGTGGGQPQHF. The CDR3 region has the DNA TGCGCCAGCAGCCAAGAGGGGACAGGGGGCGGGCAGCCCCAGCATTTT.

The rearrangement joins TRBV29-1 to TRBJ1-4; D perhaps matches TRBD1 (5 bases). There are 12 residues in the CDR3. The V end lost 4 bases, the J end lost 5 bases, and 8 bases lay between the germline ends. The germline CDR1 and CDR2 sequences are SQVTM and ANQGSEA. CDR3 sequence: CSVVGQNEKLFF. The CDR3 coding sequence is TGCAGCGTTGTGGGGCAGAATGAAAAACTGTTTTTT.

This clone was counted a few times. The genes are TRBV6-1 and TRBJ1-1, with a weak D call TRBD1 (5 bases). This CDR3 contains 13 residues. Trimming cost V 7 bases and J 3 bases, with 12 bases left between them. Germline V gene lookup returns CDR1 MNHNS and CDR2 SASEGT. The CDR3 protein is CASTEQAYTEAFF. The CDR3, as DNA: TGTGCCAGCACAGAACAGGCCTACACTGAAGCTTTCTTT.

This clone was counted only a few times. CDR3 in DNA: TGCGCCAGCAGCTCCCACGGGTCTGGGGCCAACGTCCTGACTTTC. Residues: CASSSHGSGANVLTF. The rearrangement joins TRBV4-3 to TRBJ2-6; no clear D gene. CDR1 and CDR2 from the germline V gene are LGHNA and YSLEER. With 5 bases removed from V and 1 base from J, the gap between germline ends came to 9 bases. The CDR3 consists of 15 residues.

The rearrangement uses TRBV7-2 and TRBJ1-2, with a possible D match to TRBD1 (5 bases). This CDR3 spans 15 amino acids. Germline CDR1 reads SGHTA; CDR2 reads FQGNSA. The V and J ends lost 1 base and 4 bases respectively, with 13 bases between them. For the CDR3, the DNA is TGTGCCAGCAGCTTAGTGGGGACTTTAGGCTATGGCTACACCTTC. It yields the protein CASSLVGTLGYGYTF. The full variable domain, in which reference TRBV7-2 and TRBJ1-2 provide the parts outside the CDR3, is GAGVSQSPSNKVTEKGKDVELRCDPISGHTALYWYRQSLGQGLEFLIYFQGNSAPDKSGLPSDRFSAERTGGSVSTLTIQRTQQEDSAVYLCASSLVGTLGYGYTFGSGTRLTVV.

The chain recombines TRBV30 with TRBJ1-1; D might be TRBD1 (5 bases). The germline V gene encodes CDR1 GTSNPN and CDR2 SVGIG (reference sequence). Trimming took 2 bases from V and 6 from J, leaving 10 bases between them. CDR3 length: 12 amino acids. This CDR3 is CAWSLAGAEAFF. The CDR3 region has the DNA TGTGCCTGGAGTTTGGCGGGGGCTGAAGCTTTCTTT.

This chain uses TRBV5-1 with TRBJ1-5; a weak D match, TRBD1 (6 bases). CDR1 SGHRS and CDR2 YFSETQ come from the germline V gene. The CDR3 runs to 13 residues. V was pared by 0 bases and J by 6 bases, with 7 bases between. The CDR3: CASSLGGLQPQHF. The CDR3 coding sequence is TGCGCCAGCAGCTTGGGGGGGCTTCAGCCCCAGCATTTT.

This chain connects TRBV10-1 to TRBJ2-7; TRBD1 is a possible D gene (6 bases). This CDR3 has 17 residues. The V end was cut by 2 bases, the J end by 6 bases, with 23 bases between. Germline lookup yields CDR1 WNHNN and CDR2 SYGVQD (reference sequence). This chain's CDR3 is CASSEPGTGTFVSEQYF. The CDR3 DNA reads as TGCGCCAGCAGTGAGCCGGGAACGGGGACATTTGTTAGCGAGCAGTACTTC.

The rearrangement uses TRBV10-1 and TRBJ2-5, with D tentatively TRBD1 (5 bases). The J call is doubtful: the DNA matches TRBJ2-7 better. Germline values: CDR1 WNHNN, CDR2 SYGVQD (reference sequence). The CDR3 sequence is 13 residues long. For the CDR3, the DNA is TGCGCCAGCAGTGCAGGGATCTCCTACGAGCAGTACTTC. Amino acid sequence: CASSAGISYEQYF.

This chain joins TRBV11-2 and TRBJ2-1; 10 nucleotides line up with TRBD1. This CDR3 spans 15 amino acids. The junction had 4 bases not matched to a gene; V was cut back by 4 bases and J by 4 bases. The V gene's germline CDR1 is SGHAT and CDR2 FQNNGV. CDR3 in amino acids: CASSYRDRGYNEQFF. DNA for the CDR3: TGTGCCAGCAGCTATCGGGACAGGGGATACAATGAGCAGTTCTTC.

Only one count was recorded for this clone. The chain carries TRBV7-2 and TRBJ2-3; D possibly corresponds to TRBD2 (6 bases). V was trimmed by 2 bases and J by 11 bases, leaving 17 bases between them. The CDR3 is 14 amino acids. Germline loops: CDR1 SGHTA, CDR2 FQGNSA. CDR3 amino acids: CASSLSTSGGGQYF. Here the CDR3 DNA reads TGTGCCAGCAGCTTATCGACTAGTGGGGGTGGGCAGTATTTT.